The present TCR beta chain was sequenced within a study of siplizumab effects on memory and regulatory T cells. The study, taken as a whole, reports: There appeared to be greater diversity in naive T cells than in memory cells, and naive T cells seemed major contributors to the alloresponse. Alloreactive sequences tracing back to unstimulated CD4+ memory cells fell significantly with siplizumab. Among alloreactive clones, only a minor fraction mapped to unstimulated subsets.

With respect to this clone: Its antigen is not identified.

V shed 3 bases and J shed 1 base, with 15 bases lying between them. The germline CDR1 and CDR2 sequences are ENHRY and SYGVKD. This CDR3 spans 17 amino acids. Profiling relied on immunoSEQ multiplex PCR, and the TCRdb table lists in-frame clones only, not all of them. The sample includes fewer than 110,000 clones, nearly 95% of them seen just once. This TCR was recovered from a human donor in good health. The chain recombines TRBV10-3 with TRBJ2-2; D is possibly TRBD2 (5 bases). Sequenced sample: non-Treg CD4+ T cells sorted from blood. The CDR3: CAISDPGVGENTGELFF. CDR3 sequence (DNA): TGTGCCATCAGTGACCCCGGGGTGGGAGAGAACACCGGGGAGCTGTTTTTT.